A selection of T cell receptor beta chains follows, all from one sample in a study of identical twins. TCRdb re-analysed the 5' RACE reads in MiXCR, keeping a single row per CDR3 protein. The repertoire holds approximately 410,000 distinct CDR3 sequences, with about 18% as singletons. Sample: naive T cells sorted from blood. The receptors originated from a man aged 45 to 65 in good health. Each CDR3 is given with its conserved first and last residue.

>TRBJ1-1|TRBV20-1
CSASPGGEAFF
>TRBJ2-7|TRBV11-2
CASSSRVNEQYF
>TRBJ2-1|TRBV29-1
CSARRGLGDEQFF
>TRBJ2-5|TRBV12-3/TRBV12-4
CASSLPGGAETQYF
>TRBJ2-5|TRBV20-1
CSANPRAGAQETQYF
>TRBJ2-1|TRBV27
CASRQRGGIRPSYNEQFF
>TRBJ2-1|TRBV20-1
CSAPSGGGVMNEQFF
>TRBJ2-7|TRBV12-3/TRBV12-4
CASTLGAAGISYEQYF
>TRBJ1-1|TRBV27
CASSFSQGNTEAFF
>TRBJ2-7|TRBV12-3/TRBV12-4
CASSLWGISYEQYF
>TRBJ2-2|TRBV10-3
CAISPGQVSPGELFF
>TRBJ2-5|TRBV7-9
CASSPDRAREETQYF
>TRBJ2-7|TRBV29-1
CSVGWGQGAYEQYF
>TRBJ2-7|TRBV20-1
CSASASGVPPRTYEQYF
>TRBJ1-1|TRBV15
CATSRDPGSTEAFF
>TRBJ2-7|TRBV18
CASSPLGDQQYF
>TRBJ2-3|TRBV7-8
CASSEGPDTQYF
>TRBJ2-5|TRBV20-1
CSARGSGGPRETQYF
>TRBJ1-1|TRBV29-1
CSVAQGGAEAFF
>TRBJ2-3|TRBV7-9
CASSPGQGNAQYF
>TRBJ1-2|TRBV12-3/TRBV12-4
CASSAGQGIYGYTF
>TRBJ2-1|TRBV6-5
CASSAAGDEQFF
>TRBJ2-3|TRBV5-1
CASSFWTSGTDTQYF
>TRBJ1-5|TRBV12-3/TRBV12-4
CASSLDWARGVSGNQPQHF
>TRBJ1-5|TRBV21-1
CASSKERPGGLSSNQPQHF